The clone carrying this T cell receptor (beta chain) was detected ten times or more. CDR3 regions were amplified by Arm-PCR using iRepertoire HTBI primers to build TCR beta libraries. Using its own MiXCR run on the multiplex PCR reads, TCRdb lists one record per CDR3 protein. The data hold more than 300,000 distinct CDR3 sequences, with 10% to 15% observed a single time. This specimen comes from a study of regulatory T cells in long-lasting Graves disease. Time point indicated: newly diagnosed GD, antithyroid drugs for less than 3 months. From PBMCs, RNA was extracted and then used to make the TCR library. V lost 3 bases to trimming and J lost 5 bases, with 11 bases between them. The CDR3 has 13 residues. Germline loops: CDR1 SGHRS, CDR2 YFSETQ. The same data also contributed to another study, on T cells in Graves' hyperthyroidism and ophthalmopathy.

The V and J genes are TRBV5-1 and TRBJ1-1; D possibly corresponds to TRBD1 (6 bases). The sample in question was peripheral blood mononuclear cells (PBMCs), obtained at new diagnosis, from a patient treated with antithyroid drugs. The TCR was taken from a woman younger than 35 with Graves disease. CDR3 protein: CASSWATGTEAFF. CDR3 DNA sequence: TGCGCCAGCAGCTGGGCGACAGGAACTGAAGCTTTCTTT.